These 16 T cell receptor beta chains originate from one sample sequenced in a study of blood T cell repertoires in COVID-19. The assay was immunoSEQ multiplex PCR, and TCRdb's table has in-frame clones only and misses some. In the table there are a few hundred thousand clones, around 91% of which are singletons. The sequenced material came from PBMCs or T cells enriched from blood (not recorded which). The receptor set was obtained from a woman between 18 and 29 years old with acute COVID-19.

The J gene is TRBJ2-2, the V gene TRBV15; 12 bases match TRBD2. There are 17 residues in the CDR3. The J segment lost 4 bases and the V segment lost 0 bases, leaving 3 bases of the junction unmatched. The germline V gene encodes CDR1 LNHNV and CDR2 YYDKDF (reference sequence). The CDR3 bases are TGTGCCACCAGCAGAGACGGACTAGCGGGAATCACCGGGGAGCTGTTTTTT. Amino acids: CATSRDGLAGITGELFF.

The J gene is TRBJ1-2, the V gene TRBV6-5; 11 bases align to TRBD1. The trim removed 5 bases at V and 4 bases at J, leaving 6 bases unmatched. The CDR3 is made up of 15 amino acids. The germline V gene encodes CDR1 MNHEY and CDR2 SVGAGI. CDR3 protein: CASSLRTGGLYGYTF. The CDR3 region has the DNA TGTGCCAGCAGTCTAAGGACAGGGGGCCTCTATGGCTACACCTTC.

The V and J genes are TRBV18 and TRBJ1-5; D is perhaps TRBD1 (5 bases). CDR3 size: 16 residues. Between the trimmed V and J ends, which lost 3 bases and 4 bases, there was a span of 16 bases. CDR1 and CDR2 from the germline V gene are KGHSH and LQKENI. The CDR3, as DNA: TGTGCCAGCTCACCGGTAGGGTCGACAGTTAATCAGCCCCAGCATTTT. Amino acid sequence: CASSPVGSTVNQPQHF.

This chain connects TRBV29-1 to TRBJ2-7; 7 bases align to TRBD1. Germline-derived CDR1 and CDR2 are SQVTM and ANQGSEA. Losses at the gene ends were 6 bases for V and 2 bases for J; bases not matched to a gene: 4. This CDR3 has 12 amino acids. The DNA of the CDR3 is TGCAGCGTCACGGGACAGCCCTACGAGCAGTACTTC. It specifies CSVTGQPYEQYF.

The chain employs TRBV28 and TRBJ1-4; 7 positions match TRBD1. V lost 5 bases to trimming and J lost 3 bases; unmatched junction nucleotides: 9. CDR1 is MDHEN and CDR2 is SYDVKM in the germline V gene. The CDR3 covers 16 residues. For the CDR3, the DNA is TGTGCCAGCAGTCCAGACAGGGACAATGCTAATGAAAAACTGTTTTTT. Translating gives CASSPDRDNANEKLFF.

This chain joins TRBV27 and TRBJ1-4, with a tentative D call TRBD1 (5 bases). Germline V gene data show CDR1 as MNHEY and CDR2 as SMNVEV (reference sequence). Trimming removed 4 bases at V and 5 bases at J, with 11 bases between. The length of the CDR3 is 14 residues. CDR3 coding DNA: TGTGCCAGCAGTTGGGGGACTCCGAATGAAAAACTGTTTTTT. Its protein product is CASSWGTPNEKLFF.

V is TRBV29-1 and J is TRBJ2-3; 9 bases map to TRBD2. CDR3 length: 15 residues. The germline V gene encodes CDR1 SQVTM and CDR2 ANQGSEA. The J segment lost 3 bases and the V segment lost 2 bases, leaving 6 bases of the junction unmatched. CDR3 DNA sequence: TGCAGCGTTGAACTGGCGGGAGGGAGTACAGATACGCAGTATTTT. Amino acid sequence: CSVELAGGSTDTQYF.

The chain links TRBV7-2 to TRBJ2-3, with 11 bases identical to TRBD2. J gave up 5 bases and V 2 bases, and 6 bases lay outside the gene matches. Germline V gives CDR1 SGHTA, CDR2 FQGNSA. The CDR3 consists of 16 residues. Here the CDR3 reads CASSLRGLAVGDTQYF. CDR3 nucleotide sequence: TGTGCCAGCAGCTTACGGGGACTAGCGGTCGGAGATACGCAGTATTTT. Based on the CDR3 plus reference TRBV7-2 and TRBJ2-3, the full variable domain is GAGVSQSPSNKVTEKGKDVELRCDPISGHTALYWYRQSLGQGLEFLIYFQGNSAPDKSGLPSDRFSAERTGGSVSTLTIQRTQQEDSAVYLCASSLRGLAVGDTQYFGPGTRLTVL.

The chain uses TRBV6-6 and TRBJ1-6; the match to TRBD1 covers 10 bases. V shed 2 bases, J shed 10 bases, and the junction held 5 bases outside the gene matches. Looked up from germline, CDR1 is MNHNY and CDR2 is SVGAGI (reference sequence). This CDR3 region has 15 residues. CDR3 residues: CASSYGGQGVSPLHF. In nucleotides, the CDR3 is TGTGCCAGCAGTTACGGCGGACAGGGGGTCTCACCCCTCCACTTT.

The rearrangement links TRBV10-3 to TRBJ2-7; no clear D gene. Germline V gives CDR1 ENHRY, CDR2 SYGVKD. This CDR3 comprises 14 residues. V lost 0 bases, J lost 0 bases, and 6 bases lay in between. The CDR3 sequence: CAISESTSSYEQYF. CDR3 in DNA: TGTGCCATCAGTGAGTCGACATCCTCCTACGAGCAGTACTTC.

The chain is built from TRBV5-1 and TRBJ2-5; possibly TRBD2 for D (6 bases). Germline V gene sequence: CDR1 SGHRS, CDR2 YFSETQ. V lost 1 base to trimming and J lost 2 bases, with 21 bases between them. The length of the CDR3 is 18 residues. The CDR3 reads CASSLLVGVGGSQETQYF. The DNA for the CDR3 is TGCGCCAGCAGCTTGTTGGTAGGCGTGGGGGGATCTCAAGAGACCCAGTACTTC.

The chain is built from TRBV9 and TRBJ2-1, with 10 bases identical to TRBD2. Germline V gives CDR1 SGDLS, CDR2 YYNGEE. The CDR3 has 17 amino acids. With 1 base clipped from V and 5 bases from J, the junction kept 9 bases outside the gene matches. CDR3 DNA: TGTGCCAGCAGCGTACTAGCGGGAGCCAGTCGGCACAATGAGCAGTTCTTC. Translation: CASSVLAGASRHNEQFF.

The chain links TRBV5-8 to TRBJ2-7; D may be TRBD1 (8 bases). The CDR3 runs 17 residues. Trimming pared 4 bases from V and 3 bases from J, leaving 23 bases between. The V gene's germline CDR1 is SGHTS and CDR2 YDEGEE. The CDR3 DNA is TGTGCCAGCAGCACCGACGGACAGGGAGGGTACTACTACGAGCAGTACTTC. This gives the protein CASSTDGQGGYYYEQYF.

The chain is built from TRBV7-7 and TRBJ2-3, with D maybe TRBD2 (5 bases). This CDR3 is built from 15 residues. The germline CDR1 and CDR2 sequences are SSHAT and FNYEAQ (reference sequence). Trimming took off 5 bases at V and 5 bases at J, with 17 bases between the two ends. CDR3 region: CASSPLVAGIDTQYF. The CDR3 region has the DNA TGTGCCAGCAGCCCCTTAGTCGCGGGCATAGATACGCAGTATTTT.

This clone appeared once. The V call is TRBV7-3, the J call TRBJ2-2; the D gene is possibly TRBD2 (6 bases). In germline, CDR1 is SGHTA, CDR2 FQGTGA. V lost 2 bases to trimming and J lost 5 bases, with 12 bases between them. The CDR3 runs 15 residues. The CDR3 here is CASSLLGGSTGELFF. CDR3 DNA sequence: TGTGCCAGCAGCTTACTTGGAGGGTCGACCGGGGAGCTGTTTTTT.

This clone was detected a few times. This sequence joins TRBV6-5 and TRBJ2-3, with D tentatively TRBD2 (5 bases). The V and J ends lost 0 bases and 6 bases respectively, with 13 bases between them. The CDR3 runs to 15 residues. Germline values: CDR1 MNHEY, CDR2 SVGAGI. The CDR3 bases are TGTGCCAGCAGTTACTCGTTTGGGAGCTCGGATACGCAGTATTTT. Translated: CASSYSFGSSDTQYF.